The next 10 T cell receptor beta chains were all read from a single sample in a study of OX40 agonist ivuxolimab in advanced cancers. The protocol was immunoSEQ multiplex PCR, while the TCRdb copy is restricted to in-frame clones and leaves out a portion. The data hold about 78,000 clones, with roughly 84% observed a single time. Sequenced material: CD4+ or CD8+ T cells sorted from blood, taken in a trial of the OX40 agonist ivuxolimab. The source is an adult with an advanced solid tumor such as melanoma, head and neck, liver or kidney cancer.

The chain combines TRBV14 with TRBJ1-4, with TRBD1 matching 9 bases. J was trimmed by 8 bases and V by 3 bases; bases with no gene match: 7. Germline V lookup: CDR1 SGHDN, CDR2 FVKESK. The CDR3 runs 15 residues. The CDR3 reads CASSQPGQGREKLFF. CDR3 nucleotide sequence: TGTGCCAGCAGCCAGCCGGGACAGGGAAGAGAAAAACTGTTTTTT.

The V call is TRBV5-1, the J call TRBJ2-3; TRBD2 is a possible D gene (6 bases). Germline CDR1 and CDR2: SGHRS and YFSETQ. The CDR3 loop spans 14 amino acids. Between the trimmed V and J ends, which lost 6 bases and 2 bases, there was a span of 13 bases. The CDR3 sequence is CASTRVAVTDTQYF. As DNA, the CDR3 is TGCGCCAGCACTCGGGTAGCGGTCACAGATACGCAGTATTTT.

The rearrangement joins TRBV14 to TRBJ2-1; 10 bases align to TRBD2. J lost 2 bases, V lost 0 bases, and 4 bases had no gene match. The CDR3 has 17 residues. The germline gives CDR1 SGHDN, CDR2 FVKESK. CDR3 protein: CASSQEASGGPYNEQFF. DNA for the CDR3: TGTGCCAGCAGCCAAGAGGCTAGCGGGGGACCCTACAATGAGCAGTTCTTC.

The chain recombines TRBV11-2 with TRBJ2-7; a weak D match, TRBD1 (7 bases). This CDR3 has 15 residues. V was clipped by 1 base and J by 6 bases, with 16 bases between them. Per germline, CDR1 SGHAT and CDR2 FQNNGV. This CDR3 is CASSLVGRGEVEQYF. In nucleotides, the CDR3 is TGTGCCAGCAGCTTAGTAGGCAGGGGGGAGGTCGAGCAGTACTTC.

This clone was seen only a few times. This CDR3 is also generated by other DNA sequences in the sample. The chain employs TRBV2 and TRBJ1-1; no clear D. The V end lost 3 bases, the J end lost 1 base, and 3 bases lay between the germline ends. The CDR3 is 12 residues long. Germline CDR1 SNHLY, CDR2 FYNNEI. CDR3 protein: CASSEGNTEAFF. CDR3 bases: TGTGCCAGCAGTGAGGGGAACACTGAAGCTTTCTTT.

The chain uses TRBV7-7 and TRBJ2-1; possibly TRBD1 for D (5 bases). There are 13 residues in the CDR3. Per germline, CDR1 SSHAT and CDR2 FNYEAQ (reference sequence). Trimming removed 4 bases at V and 5 bases at J, with 9 bases between. CDR3 in amino acids: CASSSDSHNEQFF. Here the CDR3 DNA reads TGTGCCAGCAGCTCAGACAGTCACAATGAGCAGTTCTTC. The variable domain in full, with the rest retrieved from reference TRBV7-7 and TRBJ2-1, is GAGVSQSPRYKVTKRGQDVTLRCDPISSHATLYWYQQALGQGPEFLTYFNYEAQPDKSGLPSDRFSAERPEGSISTLTIQRTEQRDSAMYRCASSSDSHNEQFFGPGTRLTVL.

V is TRBV19 and J is TRBJ1-2; no firm D call. Trimming took off 4 bases at V and 4 bases at J, with 10 bases between the two ends. The germline V gene encodes CDR1 LNHDA and CDR2 SQIVND (reference sequence). This CDR3 has 13 residues. The DNA of the CDR3 is TGTGCCAGTAGTACTCTAAACAGCTATGGCTACACCTTC. Protein product: CASSTLNSYGYTF. The whole variable domain, filled in from reference TRBV19 and TRBJ1-2, reads DGGITQSPKYLFRKEGQNVTLSCEQNLNHDAMYWYRQDPGQGLRLIYYSQIVNDFQKGDIAEGYSVSREKKESFPLTVTSAQKNPTAFYLCASSTLNSYGYTFGSGTRLTVV.

The chain is built from TRBV6-5 and TRBJ2-1, with 11 bases identical to TRBD2. The CDR3 loop spans 16 amino acids. Germline CDR1 MNHEY, CDR2 SVGAGI. V trimming: 0 bases; J trimming: 8 bases; junction bases outside the gene matches: 6. The CDR3 region is CASSYSYSGRAYEQFF. The CDR3 DNA is TGTGCCAGCAGTTACTCGTATAGCGGGAGGGCATATGAGCAGTTCTTC.

The CDR3 reads CASSPSGQGNEETQYF. The CDR3 DNA reads as TGTGCCAGCAGTCCTTCCGGACAGGGGAACGAAGAGACCCAGTACTTC. The chain uses TRBV28 and TRBJ2-5, with TRBD1 matching 9 bases. With 5 bases clipped from V and 3 bases from J, the junction kept 10 bases outside the gene matches. The length of the CDR3 is 16 residues. The germline V gene has CDR1 MDHEN and CDR2 SYDVKM.

The rearrangement links TRBV5-1 to TRBJ2-5; 10 bases are a match to TRBD1. The germline V gene has CDR1 SGHRS and CDR2 YFSETQ. This CDR3 contains 15 residues. The J segment lost 5 bases and the V segment lost 4 bases, leaving 8 bases of the junction unmatched. The CDR3 loop reads CASSAGQGGLETQYF. The CDR3 DNA sequence: TGCGCCAGCAGCGCCGGACAGGGGGGGTTGGAGACCCAGTACTTC.